Presented here are 28 T cell receptor beta chains from one specimen sequenced in a study of molecular identifiers for immune sequencing clone quantification. One entry per CDR3 protein, called by TCRdb with MiXCR from the PCR reads. In the table there are about 640,000 distinct CDR3 sequences, less than 20% of which are singletons. What was sequenced was naive CD8+ T cells from blood, with Jurkat cell RNA spiked in. Regarding subset: FACS-sorted CD8+CD4-CCR7+CD45RA+ naive T cells. These receptors originate from a human donor in good health. Some libraries in this study had Jurkat cell RNA spiked in.

Remarks on this clonotype: A much larger clone is a single base away; this may be a read error. This rearrangement joins TRBV7-9 to TRBJ2-3; a weak D match, TRBD1 (6 bases). The J call may be wrong; the DNA end is better matched by TRBJ1-5. This CDR3 spans 13 amino acids. Germline CDR1 is SEHNR and CDR2 is FQNEAQ (reference sequence). CDR3 nucleotides: TGTGCCAGCAGCCCCAGTTGGACAGATACGCAGCATTTT. Amino acid sequence: CASSPSWTDTQHF.

In this sample, this clonotype turned up many times. V and J are TRBV20-1 and TRBJ2-2; 8 bases align to TRBD1. In germline, CDR1 is DFQATT, CDR2 SNEGSKA (reference sequence). V shed 0 bases and J 5 bases; nucleotides not matched to a gene: 8. This CDR3 has 16 amino acids. CDR3 DNA: TGCAGTGCTAGAGATTTTCAGGGGGCTGAGACCGGGGAGCTGTTTTTT. Protein sequence: CSARDFQGAETGELFF.

This clonotype was picked up many times. The chain has TRBV14 and TRBJ2-7; tentative D call: TRBD1 (6 bases). In germline, CDR1 is SGHDN, CDR2 FVKESK. The V end lost 1 base, the J end lost 7 bases, and 11 bases lay between the germline ends. The CDR3 sequence is 13 residues long. This CDR3 reads CASSQGQALEQYF. The CDR3 DNA reads TGTGCCAGCAGCCAAGGACAGGCCTTGGAGCAGTACTTC.

In this sample, this clonotype turned up many times. The V gene is TRBV19, the J gene TRBJ2-7; 8 nucleotides line up with TRBD1. Germline CDR1 and CDR2: LNHDA and SQIVND (reference sequence). The junction had 6 bases not matched to a gene; V was cut back by 8 bases and J by 0 bases. This CDR3 is built from 14 residues. This CDR3 reads CASGQGLSSYEQYF. CDR3 bases: TGTGCCAGTGGACAGGGTTTGAGCTCCTACGAGCAGTACTTC.

The gene calls are TRBV6-2 or TRBV6-3 and TRBJ2-2; the match to TRBD1 covers 8 bases. The J segment lost 0 bases and the V segment lost 0 bases, leaving 12 bases of the junction unmatched. Germline V lookup: CDR1 MNHEY, CDR2 SVGEGT. The CDR3 runs 20 residues. The CDR3 here is CASSYSLHSGQGSNTGELFF. CDR3 nucleotide sequence: TGTGCCAGCAGTTACTCGCTACATAGTGGACAGGGATCGAACACCGGGGAGCTGTTTTTT.

This clonotype was recorded at least ten times. V usage is TRBV6-1 and J usage is TRBJ2-2; D possibly corresponds to TRBD1 (5 bases). Germline-derived CDR1 and CDR2 are MNHNS and SASEGT. The CDR3 totals 15 residues. Deletions cut 7 bases from V and 7 bases from J, with 19 bases between. CDR3 DNA sequence: TGTGCCAGCAAAGAGTTCTACAGGTTTAACGGGGAGCTGTTTTTT. It specifies CASKEFYRFNGELFF.

This clonotype showed up just a few times. CDR3 residues: CSARTTSGAYNEQFF. The CDR3 DNA reads TGCAGTGCTAGAACGACTAGCGGAGCCTACAATGAGCAGTTCTTC. V gene TRBV20-1 combines with J gene TRBJ2-1, with 9 positions matching TRBD2. This CDR3 region has 15 residues. With V trimmed by 2 bases and J by 2 bases, 4 bases remained unmatched. From germline, CDR1 is DFQATT and CDR2 SNEGSKA (reference sequence).

This clonotype was counted ten times or more. This chain joins TRBV20-1 and TRBJ2-7; D remains unclear. Germline CDR1 DFQATT, CDR2 SNEGSKA (reference sequence). Trimming took off 5 bases at V and 0 bases at J, with 11 bases between the two ends. The CDR3 has 13 amino acids. CDR3 DNA sequence: TGCAGTGCTTACACAGAGAGCTCCTACGAGCAGTACTTC. It is translated as CSAYTESSYEQYF.

This clonotype was observed many times. V usage is TRBV29-1 and J usage is TRBJ2-7; D gene uncertain. CDR1 and CDR2 (germline): SQVTM, ANQGSEA. Trimming took off 8 bases at V and 5 bases at J, with 25 bases between the two ends. The CDR3 has 15 amino acids. CDR3 sequence: CSLQAPRSVEDEQYF. CDR3 in DNA: TGCAGCCTACAAGCCCCACGGTCGGTAGAGGACGAGCAGTACTTC.

With regard to this clonotype: A much larger clone is a single base away; this may be a read error. The gene calls are TRBV30 and TRBJ1-1, with D possibly matching TRBD1 (6 bases). Trimming left V 2 bases short and J 5 bases short, with 18 bases between. The CDR3 extends over 15 amino acids. The V gene's germline CDR1 is GTSNPN and CDR2 SVGIG (reference sequence). In DNA form, the CDR3 reads TGTGCCTGGAGTTGGGACAAGGGGATTGGAACTGAAGCTTTCTTT. Translating gives CAWSWDKGIGTEAFF.

This clonotype was seen a handful of times. V gene TRBV19 combines with J gene TRBJ1-2; D may be TRBD1 (5 bases). Germline lookup yields CDR1 LNHDA and CDR2 SQIVND (reference sequence). The V and J ends lost 8 bases and 11 bases respectively, with 24 bases between them. The CDR3 runs to 14 residues. The CDR3 bases are TGTGCCAGTCATACCGTCCACGTGCGGAAGGGGTACACCTTC. This codes for CASHTVHVRKGYTF.

CDR3 region: CASSLLGGSGETQYF. The CDR3 bases are TGTGCCAGCAGCTTATTGGGCGGGAGCGGTGAGACCCAGTACTTC. This sequence joins TRBV7-3 and TRBJ2-5; 7 bases map to TRBD2. The CDR3 runs to 15 residues. Germline V gives CDR1 SGHTA, CDR2 FQGTGA. Trimming cost V 2 bases and J 5 bases; bases outside gene matches: 8.

There are many counts of this clonotype. This chain uses TRBV7-6 with TRBJ2-7; D possibly corresponds to TRBD2 (6 bases). The CDR3 is 18 residues long. Trimming took off 0 bases at V and 4 bases at J, with 22 bases between the two ends. CDR1 and CDR2 from the germline V gene are SGHVS and FNYEAQ. The CDR3 DNA follows: TGTGCCAGCAGCTTAGCCCCATGGGGAGAGGGACGGGGGTACGAGCAGTACTTC. Its protein product is CASSLAPWGEGRGYEQYF. Using reference TRBV7-6 and TRBJ2-7 for the parts outside the CDR3, the full variable domain is GAGVSQSPRYKVTKRGQDVALRCDPISGHVSLYWYRQALGQGPEFLTYFNYEAQQDKSGLPNDRFSAERPEGSISTLTIQRTEQRDSAMYRCASSLAPWGEGRGYEQYFGPGTRLTVT.

This clonotype has ten or more counts. The rearrangement links TRBV25-1 to TRBJ1-6, with D maybe TRBD1 (6 bases). Germline lookup yields CDR1 MGHDK and CDR2 SYGVNS. The germline V and J ends were trimmed by 6 bases and 3 bases, with 9 bases remaining between them. CDR3 length: 14 residues. The CDR3 sequence is CASRRQDYNSPLHF. The DNA for the CDR3 is TGTGCCAGCAGGAGACAGGACTATAATTCACCCCTCCACTTT.

This clonotype was found a few times. The V and J genes are TRBV7-9 and TRBJ2-3; D perhaps matches TRBD2 (6 bases). The CDR3 covers 16 residues. Germline loops: CDR1 SEHNR, CDR2 FQNEAQ (reference sequence). V was trimmed by 7 bases and J by 1 base, leaving 18 bases between them. CDR3 sequence (DNA): TGTGCCAGCACCTCCGGGTGGGGGGTAGGCACAGATACGCAGTATTTT. This codes for CASTSGWGVGTDTQYF.

This clonotype was counted between two and nine times. The chain joins TRBV18 to TRBJ2-1; TRBD2 might be the D (6 bases). CDR3 size: 13 residues. Germline CDR1 KGHSH, CDR2 LQKENI. V lost 3 bases and J 7 bases, leaving 10 bases between the germline ends. The CDR3 is CASSPGGENEQFF. For the CDR3, the DNA is TGTGCCAGCTCACCCGGAGGGGAGAATGAGCAGTTCTTC.

In the case of this clonotype: This may arise from a read error, as a much more abundant clone is one base away. The chain joins TRBV19 to TRBJ2-7; maybe TRBD1 (5 bases). This CDR3 is 13 amino acids long. Germline V gene sequence: CDR1 LNHDA, CDR2 SQIVND (reference sequence). The V end lost 5 bases, the J end lost 3 bases, and 11 bases lay between the germline ends. The CDR3 region is CASSSGILYEQYF. The CDR3 nucleotides are TGTGCCAGTAGTTCAGGGATCCTCTACGAGCAGTACTTC. The full variable domain, in which reference TRBV19 and TRBJ2-7 provide the parts outside the CDR3, is DGGITQSPKYLFRKEGQNVTLSCEQNLNHDAMYWYRQDPGQGLRLIYYSQIVNDFQKGDIAEGYSVSREKKESFPLTVTSAQKNPTAFYLCASSSGILYEQYFGPGTRLTVT.

This clonotype was counted at least ten times. CDR3 bases: TGCAGCGTTGTTCTAGCGATGGATACGCAGTATTTT. This codes for CSVVLAMDTQYF. The chain couples TRBV29-1 to TRBJ2-3; possible D gene TRBD2, 6 bases. V lost 4 bases and J lost 6, with 11 bases in between. Germline V gene data show CDR1 as SQVTM and CDR2 as ANQGSEA. The CDR3 totals 12 residues.

The chain combines TRBV28 with TRBJ1-1, with 9 positions matching TRBD1. Trimming removed 6 bases from V and 11 bases from J; junction bases left unmatched: 16. The length of the CDR3 is 15 residues. Germline CDR1 is MDHEN and CDR2 is SYDVKM. In DNA form, the CDR3 reads TGTGCCAGCAGCAAAAGAGGAGACTACAGGGGGCGGGCTTTCTTT. Translation: CASSKRGDYRGRAFF.

A word on this clonotype: A much bigger clone sits one base away, suggesting this may be a read error. The J gene is TRBJ1-2, the V gene TRBV7-9; a weak D match, TRBD1 (5 bases). This CDR3 is built from 14 residues. Per the germline V gene, CDR1 is SEHNR and CDR2 is FQNEAQ (reference sequence). V was trimmed by 4 bases and J by 4 bases, leaving 13 bases between them. CDR3 coding DNA: TGTGCCAGCAGCTCAGCGGGGGATCGCTATGGCTACACCTTC. Encoded protein: CASSSAGDRYGYTF.

This clonotype has a count of ten or more. The chain joins TRBV29-1 to TRBJ2-2; 11 bases align to TRBD1. Germline V CDR1 and CDR2: SQVTM, ANQGSEA. J lost 6 bases, V lost 4 bases, and 1 base had no gene match. CDR3 length equals 13 residues. CDR3 loop: CSVGTGGPGELFF. CDR3 coding DNA: TGCAGCGTTGGGACAGGGGGCCCCGGGGAGCTGTTTTTT.

The chain recombines TRBV12-5 with TRBJ2-7, with 8 bases aligning to TRBD1. Trimming took 3 bases from V and 2 from J; bases not matched to a gene: 15. Germline assignment: CDR1 LGHNT and CDR2 FRNRAP. The CDR3 is 18 amino acids. The CDR3 DNA reads TGTGCTAGTGGTTTAACAAGGGGGACAGGCCCAGAACCCTACGAGCAGTACTTC. Its translation: CASGLTRGTGPEPYEQYF. Supplemented by reference TRBV12-5 and TRBJ2-7, the full variable domain reads DARVTQTPRHKVTEMGQEVTMRCQPILGHNTVFWYRQTMMQGLELLAYFRNRAPLDDSGMPKDRFSAEMPDATLATLKIQPSEPRDSAVYFCASGLTRGTGPEPYEQYFGPGTRLTVT.

With respect to this clonotype: This may stem from a read error, because a much larger clone lies one nucleotide away. The rearrangement joins TRBV7-2 to TRBJ1-1, with 7 bases identical to TRBD1. From germline, CDR1 is SGHTA and CDR2 FQGNSA. The CDR3 runs to 14 residues. The CDR3 nucleotides are TGTGCCAGCAGCTTCAGGGGGTTCAACACTGAAGCTTCCTTT. It encodes CASSFRGFNTEASF.

This clonotype was detected many times. The V call is TRBV13, the J call TRBJ1-1; no definite D call. Trimming removed 8 bases from V and 4 bases from J, with 20 bases in between. From germline, CDR1 is PRHDT and CDR2 FYEKMQ (reference sequence). This CDR3 spans 15 amino acids. Here the CDR3 reads CASGVGWQPSTEAFF. In DNA form, the CDR3 reads TGTGCCAGCGGAGTAGGGTGGCAGCCGAGCACTGAAGCTTTCTTT.

This clonotype was recorded at least ten times. This rearrangement joins TRBV7-9 to TRBJ1-1; maybe TRBD1 (6 bases). CDR1 is SEHNR and CDR2 is FQNEAQ in the germline V gene (reference sequence). The V end was cut by 8 bases, the J end by 3 bases, with 16 bases between. CDR3 length: 14 amino acids. The CDR3 sequence: CASALVGGYTEAFF. For the CDR3, the DNA is TGTGCCAGCGCACTAGTAGGGGGTTACACTGAAGCTTTCTTT.

Points on this clonotype: Being one base from a much bigger clone, this may be a read error. The chain is built from TRBV5-3 and TRBJ1-5, with a weak D call TRBD1 (5 bases). TRBV5-3 carries the ORF label, with uncertain function. The CDR3 sequence is 15 residues long. Here the CDR3 reads CASSPRGHSDQPQHF. The CDR3 DNA follows: TGTGCCAGCAGCCCGCGCGGACATAGCGATCAGCCCCAGCATTTT.

The table lists this clonotype with many counts. The CDR3 DNA is TGTGCCAGCAGTTTAATCCTAGCGGGAGCGAACACCGGGGAGCTGTTTTTT. Translation gives CASSLILAGANTGELFF. V gene TRBV27 combines with J gene TRBJ2-2; 10 bases are a match to TRBD2. In germline, CDR1 is MNHEY, CDR2 SMNVEV (reference sequence). The CDR3 loop spans 17 amino acids. V gave up 2 bases and J gave up 0 bases; unmatched junction bases: 3.

This clonotype was observed at least ten times. The chain employs TRBV9 and TRBJ2-7; D possibly matches TRBD1 or TRBD2 (6 bases each). Trimming cost V 3 bases and J 3 bases, with 16 bases left between them. CDR3 length: 15 amino acids. CDR1 and CDR2 (germline): SGDLS, YYNGEE. The CDR3 region is CASSARDTLFYEQYF. The CDR3, as DNA: TGTGCCAGCAGCGCGCGGGACACCCTCTTCTACGAGCAGTACTTC.